Presented here are 22 T cell receptor beta chains from one specimen sequenced in a study of cytomegalovirus exposure and HLA in healthy donors. Primers for the PCR totalled 60 Vbeta and 13 Jbeta. Data came from immunoSEQ multiplex PCR; TCRdb stores just in-frame clones and leaves some out. Across tens of thousands of clones, the top ten clones capture approximately 15% of the sample. Sequenced material: PBMCs. Source of these receptors: a boy younger than 18 in good health and CMV-seronegative.

The V and J genes are TRBV18 and TRBJ2-7; D might be TRBD2 (5 bases). Germline V gene data show CDR1 as KGHSH and CDR2 as LQKENI. CDR3 size: 14 residues. V was shortened by 3 bases and J by 3 bases, with 12 bases between the two germline ends. The CDR3: CASSPSGGRYEQYF. CDR3 in DNA: TGTGCCAGCTCACCCTCAGGAGGACGCTACGAGCAGTACTTC. Complete variable domain (other parts from reference TRBV18 and TRBJ2-7): NAGVMQNPRHLVRRRGQEARLRCSPMKGHSHVYWYRQLPEEGLKFMVYLQKENIIDESGMPKERFSAEFPKEGPSILRIQQVVRGDSAAYFCASSPSGGRYEQYFGPGTRLTVT.

Points on this clone: An end of the junction does not agree with germline; a read error may underlie this. The chain joins TRBV10-3 to TRBJ1-2; D unresolved. The germline gives CDR1 ENHRY, CDR2 SYGVKD. The CDR3 spans 15 residues. CDR3 loop: CAITSAGSTNYGYTF. CDR3 nucleotide sequence: TGTGCCATCACGAGCGCGGGCTCCACTAATTATGGCTACACCTTC.

The J gene is TRBJ1-4, the V gene TRBV12-5; D call uncertain. Germline V gene sequence: CDR1 LGHNT, CDR2 FRNRAP. V was pared by 6 bases and J by 0 bases, with 8 bases between. The length of the CDR3 is 14 residues. The CDR3 loop reads CASGAFATNEKLFF. CDR3 DNA: TGTGCTAGTGGGGCCTTTGCAACTAATGAAAAACTGTTTTTT. Full variable domain (remainder filled in from reference TRBV12-5 and TRBJ1-4): DARVTQTPRHKVTEMGQEVTMRCQPILGHNTVFWYRQTMMQGLELLAYFRNRAPLDDSGMPKDRFSAEMPDATLATLKIQPSEPRDSAVYFCASGAFATNEKLFFGSGTQLSVL.

The rearrangement links TRBV27 to TRBJ2-5; a possible D gene is TRBD1 (5 bases). Between the trimmed V and J ends, which lost 3 bases and 1 base, there was a span of 9 bases. This CDR3 has 14 amino acids. Looked up from germline, CDR1 is MNHEY and CDR2 is SMNVEV (reference sequence). The CDR3 region is CASSFQGSQETQYF. CDR3 in DNA: TGTGCCAGCAGTTTCCAGGGCTCCCAAGAGACCCAGTACTTC.

The gene calls are TRBV5-1 and TRBJ2-3, with no clear D. V shed 0 bases and J shed 2 bases, with 10 bases lying between them. Germline CDR1 and CDR2: SGHRS and YFSETQ. The CDR3 is 15 residues long. The CDR3 DNA reads as TGCGCCAGCAGCTTGGCCCCCGCTACCACAGATACGCAGTATTTT. Translated, it gives CASSLAPATTDTQYF.

On this clone itself: Different DNA sequences within this sample yield the same CDR3. V and J are TRBV18 and TRBJ1-1, with D uncertain. V was clipped by 2 bases and J by 1 base, with 8 bases between them. The CDR3 is made up of 14 amino acids. Per germline, CDR1 KGHSH and CDR2 LQKENI. The CDR3 region is CASSPRQGNTEAFF. CDR3 coding DNA: TGTGCCAGCTCACCAAGACAAGGGAACACTGAAGCTTTCTTT.

V usage is TRBV5-1 and J usage is TRBJ1-1; 9 nucleotides line up with TRBD1. The CDR3 length is 13 residues. J lost 6 bases, V lost 6 bases, and 6 bases had no gene match. From germline, CDR1 is SGHRS and CDR2 YFSETQ. The CDR3 nucleotides read TGCGCCAGCACGGGACAGGGAGCCCCTGAAGCTTTCTTT. Its translation is CASTGQGAPEAFF.

V gene TRBV19 combines with J gene TRBJ2-3; TRBD2 matches at 11 bases. Germline CDR1 LNHDA, CDR2 SQIVND (reference sequence). Losses at the gene ends were 5 bases for V and 3 bases for J; bases not matched to a gene: 13. This CDR3 spans 18 amino acids. In DNA form, the CDR3 reads TGTGCCAGTAGTCCAGGACTAGCGGGCGGGGCAGGGACAGATACGCAGTATTTT. It specifies CASSPGLAGGAGTDTQYF.

This chain links TRBV28 with TRBJ1-2, with TRBD1 matching over 9 bases. Unmatched junction bases numbered 9, after V lost 3 bases and J lost 4 bases. The CDR3 covers 16 residues. The germline gives CDR1 MDHEN, CDR2 SYDVKM. The CDR3 DNA follows: TGTGCCAGCAGTTTTGCCACCGGGACAGGGACCTATGGCTACACCTTC. It encodes CASSFATGTGTYGYTF.

The CDR3 nucleotides read TGTGCCAGCAGCCGAGGGACAGGGGGCTTTCAGGGCTCCTACGAGCAGTACTTC. This sequence encodes CASSRGTGGFQGSYEQYF. The chain combines TRBV11-2 with TRBJ2-7; the match to TRBD1 covers 12 bases. Germline assignment: CDR1 SGHAT and CDR2 FQNNGV. J lost 0 bases, V lost 5 bases, and 11 bases had no gene match. The CDR3 length is 18 residues.

J is TRBJ2-7 and V is TRBV11-1; D possibly corresponds to TRBD2 (5 bases). This CDR3 is 15 amino acids long. CDR1 SGHAT and CDR2 FQDESV come from the germline V gene (reference sequence). The V gene lost 0 bases and the J gene lost 1 base, with 10 bases spanning the gap. The CDR3 region is CASSLAPGSSYEQYF. DNA for the CDR3: TGTGCCAGCAGCTTAGCTCCGGGGAGTTCCTACGAGCAGTACTTC.

This chain uses TRBV9 with TRBJ2-7, with 7 bases matching TRBD1. Germline V gene sequence: CDR1 SGDLS, CDR2 YYNGEE. V was pared by 0 bases and J by 4 bases, with 7 bases of the junction left unmatched. The CDR3 consists of 15 residues. The CDR3 spells CASSVDGTAKYEQYF. In DNA, the CDR3 is TGTGCCAGCAGCGTAGACGGGACAGCCAAATACGAGCAGTACTTC.

This chain links TRBV10-2 with TRBJ1-5; D is possibly TRBD1 (6 bases). This CDR3 has 15 amino acids. Germline V CDR1 and CDR2: WSHSY, SAAADI. V was trimmed by 3 bases and J by 5 bases, leaving 14 bases between them. The CDR3 DNA reads as TGCGCCAGCAGTGACCCTAGGGGGAGTGATCAGCCCCAGCATTTT. Translating gives CASSDPRGSDQPQHF.

The genes are TRBV4-2 and TRBJ1-2, with a weak D call TRBD1 (6 bases). V lost 1 base to trimming and J lost 8 bases, with 29 bases between them. The germline gives CDR1 LGHNA, CDR2 YNFKEQ. CDR3 size: 19 residues. The CDR3 here is CASSQVRVVDRPSTGGYTF. As DNA, the CDR3 is TGTGCCAGCAGCCAAGTTCGGGTCGTGGATCGGCCGTCAACAGGGGGCTACACCTTC.

The chain recombines TRBV9 with TRBJ2-1; 14 nucleotides align to TRBD2. The CDR3 contains 18 residues. Per germline, CDR1 SGDLS and CDR2 YYNGEE. Trimming removed 0 bases from V and 7 bases from J; junction bases left unmatched: 9. The CDR3 nucleotides are TGTGCCAGCAGCGTAGGGACTAGCGGGAGGTTTAGAGGAAATGAGCAGTTCTTC. As protein: CASSVGTSGRFRGNEQFF.

Concerning this clone itself: Other DNA sequences from this sample encode an identical CDR3 as well. This rearrangement joins TRBV7-3 to TRBJ2-6, with D possibly TRBD2 on 6 matching bases. Germline assignment: CDR1 SGHTA and CDR2 FQGTGA. Between the trimmed V and J ends, which lost 2 bases and 4 bases, there was a span of 15 bases. CDR3 length: 17 residues. CDR3 sequence reads: CASSLGPWDSGANVLTF. CDR3 DNA: TGTGCCAGCAGCTTAGGGCCCTGGGACTCGGGGGCCAACGTCCTGACTTTC.

The CDR3 loop is CASSFRSTGRSTEAFF. The CDR3 region has the DNA TGTGCCAGTAGTTTCCGTTCGACAGGGAGATCCACTGAAGCTTTCTTT. J is TRBJ1-1 and V is TRBV19, with 7 bases aligning to TRBD1. Germline V lookup: CDR1 LNHDA, CDR2 SQIVND (reference sequence). This CDR3 spans 16 amino acids. V lost 5 bases and J lost 4; bases outside the gene matches: 13.

V gene TRBV6-5 combines with J gene TRBJ2-6, with D perhaps TRBD1 (5 bases). V dropped 7 bases and J dropped 4 bases, with 14 bases sitting between them. The V gene's germline CDR1 is MNHEY and CDR2 SVGAGI. CDR3 length: 15 amino acids. The CDR3 loop is CASKRQGSGANVLTF. DNA for the CDR3: TGTGCCAGCAAACGCCAGGGTTCCGGGGCCAACGTCCTGACTTTC.

The CDR3 region has the DNA TGTGCCAGCAGCTTGTCCCTAGCGGGGGACTTGTACGAGCAGTACTTC. Protein: CASSLSLAGDLYEQYF. V gene TRBV5-5 combines with J gene TRBJ2-7, with 10 bases fitting TRBD2. Germline V CDR1 and CDR2: SGHKS, YYEKEE (reference sequence). This CDR3 is built from 16 residues. Trimming at V came to 1 base and at J to 4 bases, leaving 8 bases not matched to a gene.

This chain uses TRBV6-5 with TRBJ2-3; TRBD1 might be the D (5 bases). V was cut by 6 bases and J by 5 bases, with 18 bases left in between. Germline V lookup: CDR1 MNHEY, CDR2 SVGAGI. The CDR3 is 15 residues long. The CDR3 here is CASSQANQGLDTQYF. As DNA, the CDR3 is TGTGCCAGCAGCCAAGCAAACCAGGGATTAGATACGCAGTATTTT.

J is TRBJ1-1 and V is TRBV10-3; TRBD1 agrees at 9 bases. Germline-derived CDR1 and CDR2 are ENHRY and SYGVKD. V was pared by 3 bases and J by 5 bases, with 4 bases of the junction left unmatched. This CDR3 has 14 amino acids. In nucleotides, the CDR3 is TGTGCCATCAGTGACCACAGGGGGCGGACTGAAGCTTTCTTT. It is translated as CAISDHRGRTEAFF.

The chain couples TRBV2 to TRBJ1-4, with a possible D match to TRBD1 (5 bases). The CDR3 is made up of 15 amino acids. Deletions cut 4 bases from V and 0 bases from J, with 9 bases between. Germline V gene sequence: CDR1 SNHLY, CDR2 FYNNEI. The CDR3 DNA reads as TGTGCCAGCAGTGTCGACAGAACAACTAATGAAAAACTGTTTTTT. It translates to CASSVDRTTNEKLFF.